One sample yielded the 4 T cell receptor beta chains listed below, sequenced in a study of T cells expressing NK-cell markers. TCRdb re-called the 5' RACE reads and gives one entry per CDR3 protein, without DNA. This sample's table reports some 110,000 distinct CDR3 sequences. Sample: blood T cells: a sorted CD56 or NKG2C T cell subset, CD4+ or CD8+ T cells, or bulk PBMC T cells (not recorded which). The receptors stem from a woman aged 18-70 years in good health.

The chain combines TRBV3-1 with TRBJ2-7; the D call from TCRdb, TRBD1, cannot be confirmed without DNA. The CDR3 totals 14 residues. Germline assignment: CDR1 LGHDT and CDR2 YNNKEL (reference sequence). CDR3 amino acids: CASSYRGQTYEQYF.

The V call is TRBV7-9, the J call TRBJ2-3; TCRdb lists TRBD2, though no DNA is available to test this call. The CDR3 consists of 13 residues. Germline CDR1 is SEHNR and CDR2 is FQNEAQ (reference sequence). The CDR3 protein is CASSLRGGDTQYF.

The chain joins TRBV10-2 to TRBJ2-5; with no DNA, the TCRdb D assignment of TRBD1 cannot be verified. Germline V gene lookup returns CDR1 WSHSY and CDR2 SAAADI. The CDR3 contains 13 residues. CDR3: CASRSRGEETQYF.

This rearrangement joins TRBV4-3 to TRBJ1-2. This CDR3 has 13 residues. Germline V gene data show CDR1 as LGHNA and CDR2 as YSLEER. CDR3 region: CASSYKGANGYTF.